This note documents a single TCR beta chain sequence. Germline assignment: CDR1 KGHSH and CDR2 LQKENI. The V and J ends lost 3 bases and 2 bases, in that order; junction bases with no gene match: 2. The CDR3 is made up of 15 amino acids. This entry belongs to a study of CD8 T cells in Susac syndrome. Random-hexamer reverse transcription was applied to roughly 0.5 to 1 ug RNA. TCRdb fed the immunoSEQ multiplex PCR reads into MiXCR, producing one record per CDR3 protein. The data show roughly 120,000 distinct CDR3 sequences, around 94% seen once. The specimen sequenced was CD4+ T cells from PBMCs. V is TRBV18 and J is TRBJ2-7, with 12 bases aligning to TRBD2. This receptor was taken from a human donor with multiple sclerosis. This chain's CDR3 is CASSPTSGGPYEQYF. CDR3 DNA sequence: TGTGCCAGCTCACCCACTAGCGGGGGGCCCTACGAGCAGTACTTC.